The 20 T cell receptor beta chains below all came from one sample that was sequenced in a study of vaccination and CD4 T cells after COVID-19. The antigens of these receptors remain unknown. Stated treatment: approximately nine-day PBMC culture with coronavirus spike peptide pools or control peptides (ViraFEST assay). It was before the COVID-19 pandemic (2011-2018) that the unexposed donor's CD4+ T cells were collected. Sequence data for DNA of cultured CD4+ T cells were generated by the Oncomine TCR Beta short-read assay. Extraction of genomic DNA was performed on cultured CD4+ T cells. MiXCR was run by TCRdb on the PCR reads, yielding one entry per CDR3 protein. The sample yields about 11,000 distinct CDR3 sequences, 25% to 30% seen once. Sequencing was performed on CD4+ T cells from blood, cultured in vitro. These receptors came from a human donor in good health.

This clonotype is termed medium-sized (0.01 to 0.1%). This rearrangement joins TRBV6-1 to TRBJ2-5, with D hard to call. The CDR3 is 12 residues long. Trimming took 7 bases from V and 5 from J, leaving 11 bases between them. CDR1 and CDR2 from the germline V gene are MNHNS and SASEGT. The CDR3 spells CASTPSWETQYF. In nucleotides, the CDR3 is TGTGCCAGCACCCCGTCATGGGAGACCCAGTACTTC.

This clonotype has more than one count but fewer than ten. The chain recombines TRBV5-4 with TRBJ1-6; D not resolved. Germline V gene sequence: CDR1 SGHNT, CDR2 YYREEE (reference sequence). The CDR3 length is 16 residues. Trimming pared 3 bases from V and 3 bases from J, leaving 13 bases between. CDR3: CASSSRTEGYNSPLHF. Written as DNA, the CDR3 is TGTGCCAGCAGCTCACGGACCGAGGGCTATAATTCACCCCTCCACTTT. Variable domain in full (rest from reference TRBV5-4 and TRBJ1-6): ETGVTQSPTHLIKTRGQQVTLRCSSQSGHNTVSWYQQALGQGPQFIFQYYREEENGRGNFPPRFSGLQFPNYSSELNVNALELDDSALYLCASSSRTEGYNSPLHFGNGTRLTVT.

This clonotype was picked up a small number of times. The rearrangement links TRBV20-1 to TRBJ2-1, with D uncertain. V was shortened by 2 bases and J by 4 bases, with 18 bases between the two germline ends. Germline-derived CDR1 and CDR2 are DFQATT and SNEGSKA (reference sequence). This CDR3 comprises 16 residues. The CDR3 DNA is TGCAGTGCTAGATTTCGTCTAATTCTTGGGTACAATGAGCAGTTCTTC. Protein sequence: CSARFRLILGYNEQFF.

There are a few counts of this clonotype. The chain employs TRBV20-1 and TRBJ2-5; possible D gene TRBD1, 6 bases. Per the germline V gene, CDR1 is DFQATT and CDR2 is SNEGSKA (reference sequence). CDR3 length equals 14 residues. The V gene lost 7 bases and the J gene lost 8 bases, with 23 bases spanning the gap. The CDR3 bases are TGCAGTGTTTTAGACAGGAGCGGAGCCCTTACCCAGTACTTC. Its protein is CSVLDRSGALTQYF.

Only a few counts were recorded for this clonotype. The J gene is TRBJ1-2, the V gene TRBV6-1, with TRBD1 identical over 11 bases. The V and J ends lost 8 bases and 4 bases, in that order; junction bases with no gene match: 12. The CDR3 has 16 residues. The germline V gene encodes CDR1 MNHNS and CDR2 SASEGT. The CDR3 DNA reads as TGTGCCAGCGGTCAGATTCGGACAGGGGGCTTCTATGGCTACACCTTC. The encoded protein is CASGQIRTGGFYGYTF.

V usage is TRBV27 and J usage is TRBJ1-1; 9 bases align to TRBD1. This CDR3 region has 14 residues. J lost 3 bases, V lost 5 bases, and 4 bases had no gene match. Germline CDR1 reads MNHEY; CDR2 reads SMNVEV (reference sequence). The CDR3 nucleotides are TGTGCCAGCAGTCAACAGGGGGCGTACACTGAAGCTTTCTTT. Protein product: CASSQQGAYTEAFF.

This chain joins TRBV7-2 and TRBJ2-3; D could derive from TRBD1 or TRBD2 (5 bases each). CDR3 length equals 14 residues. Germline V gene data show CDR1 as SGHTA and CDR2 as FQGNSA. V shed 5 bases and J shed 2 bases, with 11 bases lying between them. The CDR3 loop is CASSRDRSTDTQYF. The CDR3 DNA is TGTGCCAGCAGCAGGGACCGCTCCACAGATACGCAGTATTTT.

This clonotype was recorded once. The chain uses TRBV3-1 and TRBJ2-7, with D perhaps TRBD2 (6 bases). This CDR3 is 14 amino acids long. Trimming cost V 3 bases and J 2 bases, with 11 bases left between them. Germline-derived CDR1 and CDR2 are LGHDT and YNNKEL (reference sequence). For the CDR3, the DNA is TGTGCCAGCAGCCAGGCGGGACTCCCCTACGAGCAGTACTTC. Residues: CASSQAGLPYEQYF.

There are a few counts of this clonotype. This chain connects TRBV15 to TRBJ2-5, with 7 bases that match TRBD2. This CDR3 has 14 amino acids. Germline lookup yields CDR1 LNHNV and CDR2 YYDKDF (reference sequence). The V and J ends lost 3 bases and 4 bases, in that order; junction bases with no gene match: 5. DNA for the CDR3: TGTGCCACCAGCAGGCCTGGGAGGGGAGAGACCCAGTACTTC. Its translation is CATSRPGRGETQYF.

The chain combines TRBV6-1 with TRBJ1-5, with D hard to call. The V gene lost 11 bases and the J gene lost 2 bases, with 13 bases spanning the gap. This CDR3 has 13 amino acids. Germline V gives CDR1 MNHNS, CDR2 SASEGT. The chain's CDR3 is CASSREGNQPQHF. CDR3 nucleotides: TGTGCCTCGAGTCGGGAGGGCAATCAGCCCCAGCATTTT.

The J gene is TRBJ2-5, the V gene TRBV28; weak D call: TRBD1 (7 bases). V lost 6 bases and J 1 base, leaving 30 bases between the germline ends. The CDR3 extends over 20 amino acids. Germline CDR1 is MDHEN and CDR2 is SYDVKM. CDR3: CASSLLSRTGSGGRQETQYF. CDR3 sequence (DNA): TGTGCCAGCAGCCTACTCAGTAGGACAGGATCAGGGGGGCGCCAAGAGACCCAGTACTTC.

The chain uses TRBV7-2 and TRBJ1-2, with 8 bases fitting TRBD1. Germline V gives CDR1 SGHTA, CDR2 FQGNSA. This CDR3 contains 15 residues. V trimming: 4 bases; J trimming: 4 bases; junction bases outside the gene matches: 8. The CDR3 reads CASSSSTGVGYGYTF. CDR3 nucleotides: TGTGCCAGCAGCTCCTCGACAGGGGTGGGCTATGGCTACACCTTC.

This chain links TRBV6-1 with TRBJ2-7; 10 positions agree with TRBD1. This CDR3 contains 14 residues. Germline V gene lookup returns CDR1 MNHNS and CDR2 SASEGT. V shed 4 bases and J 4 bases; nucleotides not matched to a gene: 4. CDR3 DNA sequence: TGTGCCAGCAGTGCCGGGACAGGGGTGTACGAGCAGTACTTC. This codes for CASSAGTGVYEQYF.

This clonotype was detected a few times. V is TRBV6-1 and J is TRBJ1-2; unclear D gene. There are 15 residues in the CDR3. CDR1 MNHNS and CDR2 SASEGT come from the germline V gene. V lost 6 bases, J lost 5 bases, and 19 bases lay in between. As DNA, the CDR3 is TGTGCCAGCAGCCCCCTGGCCGGCGCAGGATATGGCTACACCTTC. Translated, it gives CASSPLAGAGYGYTF.

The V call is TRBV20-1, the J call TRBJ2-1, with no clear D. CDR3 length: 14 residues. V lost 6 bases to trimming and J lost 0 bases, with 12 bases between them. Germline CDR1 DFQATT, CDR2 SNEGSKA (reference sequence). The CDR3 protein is CSAEDVSSYNEQFF. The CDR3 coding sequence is TGCAGTGCAGAGGACGTGAGCTCCTACAATGAGCAGTTCTTC.

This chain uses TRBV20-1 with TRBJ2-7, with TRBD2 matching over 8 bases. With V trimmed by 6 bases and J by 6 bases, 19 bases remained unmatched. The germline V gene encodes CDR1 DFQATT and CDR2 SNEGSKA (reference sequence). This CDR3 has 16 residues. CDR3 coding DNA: TGCAGTGCCCTAGGTGGGCGACTAGCGTTAGTACGCGAGCAGTACTTC. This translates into CSALGGRLALVREQYF.

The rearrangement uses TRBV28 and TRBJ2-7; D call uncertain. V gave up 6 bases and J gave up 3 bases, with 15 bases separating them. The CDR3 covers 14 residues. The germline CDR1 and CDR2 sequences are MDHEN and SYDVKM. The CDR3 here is CASSYTVTLYEQYF. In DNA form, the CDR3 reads TGTGCCAGCAGCTATACGGTTACTCTCTACGAGCAGTACTTC. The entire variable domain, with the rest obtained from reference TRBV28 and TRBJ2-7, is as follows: DVKVTQSSRYLVKRTGEKVFLECVQDMDHENMFWYRQDPGLGLRLIYFSYDVKMKEKGDIPEGYSVSREKKERFSLILESASTNQTSMYLCASSYTVTLYEQYFGPGTRLTVT.

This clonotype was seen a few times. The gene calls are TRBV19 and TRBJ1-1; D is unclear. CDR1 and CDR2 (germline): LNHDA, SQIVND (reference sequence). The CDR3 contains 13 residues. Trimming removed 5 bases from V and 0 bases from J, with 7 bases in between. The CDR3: CASSPYMNTEAFF. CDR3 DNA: TGTGCCAGTAGTCCATACATGAACACTGAAGCTTTCTTT.

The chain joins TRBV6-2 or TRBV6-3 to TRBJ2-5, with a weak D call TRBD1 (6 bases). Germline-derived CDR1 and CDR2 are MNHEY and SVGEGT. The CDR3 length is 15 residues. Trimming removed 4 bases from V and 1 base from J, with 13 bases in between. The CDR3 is CASSSPGAAQETQYF. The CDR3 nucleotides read TGTGCCAGCAGTTCCCCAGGGGCAGCCCAAGAGACCCAGTACTTC.

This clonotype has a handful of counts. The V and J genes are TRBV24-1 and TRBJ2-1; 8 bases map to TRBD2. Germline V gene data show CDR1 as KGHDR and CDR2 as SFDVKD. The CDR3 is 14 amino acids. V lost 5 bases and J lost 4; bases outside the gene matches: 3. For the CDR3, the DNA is TGTGCCACCAGTGCAGCGGGGGTTTACAATGAGCAGTTCTTC. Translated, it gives CATSAAGVYNEQFF.